The 25 T cell receptor beta chains given below trace back to one sample, sequenced in a study of blood T cell repertoires in COVID-19. Measured with immunoSEQ multiplex PCR; TCRdb has only the in-frame clones, and not every one. The sample shows a few hundred thousand clones, approximately 85% of them seen only once. Sequencing was done on a sample of peripheral blood. The receptors were gathered from a man aged 50 to 59 with active or convalescent COVID-19.

Only one count was recorded for this clone. V usage is TRBV24-1 and J usage is TRBJ1-5, with unresolved D. Trimming stripped 7 bases from V and 15 bases from J, with 15 bases between. Germline-derived CDR1 and CDR2 are KGHDR and SFDVKD. CDR3 length: 11 amino acids. This CDR3 is CATSYLGFWHF. In nucleotides, the CDR3 is TGTGCCACCAGCTACCTAGGATTTTGGCATTTT.

This chain uses TRBV28 with TRBJ2-5; 9 nucleotides align to TRBD1. The V segment lost 6 bases and the J segment 9 bases; nucleotides outside the gene matches: 11. This CDR3 comprises 14 residues. Per germline, CDR1 MDHEN and CDR2 SYDVKM. The CDR3 region is CASRTGGEMGPQYF. The CDR3 DNA reads TGTGCCAGCAGAACAGGGGGCGAAATGGGCCCCCAGTACTTC. The variable domain in full, completed from reference TRBV28 and TRBJ2-5, reads DVKVTQSSRYLVKRTGEKVFLECVQDMDHENMFWYRQDPGLGLRLIYFSYDVKMKEKGDIPEGYSVSREKKERFSLILESASTNQTSMYLCASRTGGEMGPQYFGPGTRLLVL.

The CDR3 region is CASSLEESTEAFF. As DNA, the CDR3 is TGTGCCAGCAGCTTAGAGGAGTCTACGGAAGCTTTCTTT. V usage is TRBV11-3 and J usage is TRBJ1-1; D is uncertain. Germline loops: CDR1 SGHNT, CDR2 YENEEA. V was trimmed by 0 bases and J by 8 bases, leaving 10 bases between them. The CDR3 contains 13 residues. Together with reference TRBV11-3 and TRBJ1-1, the CDR3 gives the full variable domain: EAGVVQSPRYKIIEKKQPVAFWCNPISGHNTLYWYLQNLGQGPELLIRYENEEAVDDSQLPKDRFSAERLKGVDSTLKIQPAELGDSAVYLCASSLEESTEAFFGQGTRLTVV.

The chain carries TRBV7-9 and TRBJ1-4; D unresolved. V was cut by 3 bases and J by 3 bases, with 11 bases left in between. This CDR3 region has 15 residues. Germline loops: CDR1 SEHNR, CDR2 FQNEAQ (reference sequence). Here the CDR3 DNA reads TGTGCCAGCAGCTTCGGAGGAGGACCTAATGAAAAACTGTTTTTT. Translation: CASSFGGGPNEKLFF.

This clone occurred a few times. This chain joins TRBV3-1 (or the pseudogene TRBV3-2) and TRBJ1-2, with a tentative D call TRBD1 (5 bases). The CDR3 has 14 amino acids. Germline V gene sequence: CDR1 LGHDT, CDR2 YNNKEL (reference sequence). V was trimmed by 5 bases and J by 1 base, leaving 11 bases between them. CDR3 coding DNA: TGTGCCAGCAGCTATGACGGGGGTAACTATGGCTACACCTTC. Protein sequence: CASSYDGGNYGYTF.

J is TRBJ2-3 and V is TRBV3-1 (or the pseudogene TRBV3-2), with 7 bases that match TRBD2. CDR1 and CDR2 (germline): LGHDT, YNNKEL (reference sequence). The CDR3 extends over 16 amino acids. V trimming: 3 bases; J trimming: 6 bases; junction bases outside the gene matches: 12. The CDR3 sequence is CASSHLVPAGVDTQYF. CDR3 in DNA: TGTGCCAGCAGCCATCTTGTCCCGGCGGGAGTCGATACGCAGTATTTT.

The chain employs TRBV18 and TRBJ2-7; a possible D gene is TRBD2 (5 bases). The CDR3 totals 15 residues. The V gene's germline CDR1 is KGHSH and CDR2 LQKENI. Trimming pared 0 bases from V and 0 bases from J, leaving 9 bases between. The CDR3 is CASSPPSGSSYEQYF. DNA of the CDR3: TGTGCCAGCTCACCACCCAGCGGTTCCTCCTACGAGCAGTACTTC. Complete variable domain (other parts from reference TRBV18 and TRBJ2-7): NAGVMQNPRHLVRRRGQEARLRCSPMKGHSHVYWYRQLPEEGLKFMVYLQKENIIDESGMPKERFSAEFPKEGPSILRIQQVVRGDSAAYFCASSPPSGSSYEQYFGPGTRLTVT.

The sample holds a few counts of this clone. This sequence joins TRBV28 and TRBJ2-7; 11 nucleotides line up with TRBD2. This CDR3 is 15 amino acids long. V shed 6 bases, J shed 1 base, and the junction held 5 bases outside the gene matches. The germline V gene has CDR1 MDHEN and CDR2 SYDVKM. The CDR3 DNA is TGTGCCAGCAGAACCGGGACTAGCGGTTCCTACGAGCAGTACTTC. It is translated as CASRTGTSGSYEQYF.

The rearrangement uses TRBV19 and TRBJ2-5; a possible D gene is TRBD1 (5 bases). V was shortened by 8 bases and J by 1 base, with 14 bases between the two germline ends. Germline lookup yields CDR1 LNHDA and CDR2 SQIVND (reference sequence). This CDR3 spans 14 amino acids. The DNA of the CDR3 is TGTGCCAGTGCGAGACCAGGGTTCCAAGAGACCCAGTACTTC. It yields the protein CASARPGFQETQYF.

This clone was found a few times. The chain is built from TRBV28 and TRBJ1-2; 11 nucleotides line up with TRBD1. This CDR3 has 14 residues. Germline V gene sequence: CDR1 MDHEN, CDR2 SYDVKM. Trimming removed 5 bases from V and 8 bases from J; junction bases left unmatched: 7. CDR3 residues: CASSAGQGARGYTF. The CDR3, as DNA: TGTGCCAGCAGTGCCGGACAGGGGGCGAGGGGCTACACCTTC.

The rearrangement uses TRBV4-2 and TRBJ1-1; D is uncertain. The V end lost 3 bases, the J end lost 6 bases, and 17 bases lay between the germline ends. The V gene's germline CDR1 is LGHNA and CDR2 YNFKEQ. The CDR3 runs 15 residues. CDR3 sequence reads: CASSHTTRERPEAFF. CDR3 bases: TGTGCCAGCAGCCACACCACGCGGGAACGGCCTGAAGCTTTCTTT.

The J gene is TRBJ1-1, the V gene TRBV19; 10 bases match TRBD1. This CDR3 has 16 amino acids. The V segment lost 5 bases and the J segment 6 bases; nucleotides outside the gene matches: 12. Germline-derived CDR1 and CDR2 are LNHDA and SQIVND (reference sequence). CDR3 DNA sequence: TGTGCCAGTAGTGTTGCCGGGACAGGGGTTCGAGCTGAAGCTTTCTTT. Translated, it gives CASSVAGTGVRAEAFF.

The V gene is TRBV5-8, the J gene TRBJ1-5; TRBD1 might be the D (5 bases). The germline CDR1 and CDR2 sequences are SGHTS and YDEGEE. Trimming left V 1 base short and J 9 bases short, with 17 bases between. CDR3 size: 15 residues. The CDR3 reads CASSLKVGSQGPQHF. CDR3 sequence (DNA): TGTGCCAGCAGCTTGAAGGTGGGAAGCCAGGGGCCCCAGCATTTT.

This rearrangement joins TRBV5-6 to TRBJ2-7, with TRBD2 matching over 7 bases. The CDR3 extends over 13 amino acids. The germline V gene encodes CDR1 SGHDT and CDR2 YYEEEE. V was pared by 7 bases and J by 3 bases, with 7 bases of the junction left unmatched. CDR3 DNA sequence: TGTGCCAGCGGGAGGGCCGGTATCTACGAGCAGTACTTC. It translates to CASGRAGIYEQYF.

This chain joins TRBV19 and TRBJ1-5; maybe TRBD1 (5 bases). V was cut by 4 bases and J by 6 bases, with 16 bases left in between. The CDR3 runs 15 residues. Germline loops: CDR1 LNHDA, CDR2 SQIVND (reference sequence). Here the CDR3 DNA reads TGTGCCAGTAGTAAGGGTCCGGGGCGGGGTCAGCCCCAGCATTTT. Translating it yields CASSKGPGRGQPQHF.

This rearrangement joins TRBV30 to TRBJ1-1; D not certain. The CDR3 has 11 residues. CDR1 and CDR2 (germline): GTSNPN, SVGIG (reference sequence). V was trimmed by 5 bases and J by 4 bases, leaving 8 bases between them. Here the CDR3 reads CAWVGGTEAFF. The DNA for the CDR3 is TGTGCCTGGGTGGGAGGCACTGAAGCTTTCTTT. Drawing the rest from reference TRBV30 and TRBJ1-1, the complete variable domain is SQTIHQWPATLVQPVGSPLSLECTVEGTSNPNLYWYRQAAGRGLQLLFYSVGIGQISSEVPQNLSASRPQDRQFILSSKKLLLSDSGFYLCAWVGGTEAFFGQGTRLTVV.

CDR3 sequence reads: CASSSDKWGAFF. The CDR3, as DNA: TGTGCCAGCAGCTCGGACAAATGGGGAGCTTTCTTT. This sequence joins TRBV5-4 and TRBJ1-1, with D maybe TRBD1 (5 bases). V was cut by 3 bases and J by 10 bases, with 13 bases left in between. The CDR3 contains 12 residues. Germline V gene data show CDR1 as SGHNT and CDR2 as YYREEE (reference sequence).

The chain links TRBV2 to TRBJ1-1; D unclear. The V end lost 8 bases, the J end lost 0 bases, and 4 bases lay between the germline ends. The CDR3 sequence is 11 residues long. CDR1 and CDR2 (germline): SNHLY, FYNNEI. CDR3 protein: CASEVNTEAFF. The CDR3 region has the DNA TGTGCCAGCGAGGTGAACACTGAAGCTTTCTTT.

The J gene is TRBJ2-1, the V gene TRBV5-4, with TRBD2 matching 11 bases. Germline CDR1 reads SGHNT; CDR2 reads YYREEE (reference sequence). The junction had 6 bases not matched to a gene; V was cut back by 0 bases and J by 4 bases. This CDR3 has 17 amino acids. Written as DNA, the CDR3 is TGTGCCAGCAGCTTGGGGGTAGCGGGAGGGACTTACAATGAGCAGTTCTTC. Its translation is CASSLGVAGGTYNEQFF.

In this sample, this clone turned up once. The genes are TRBV10-3 and TRBJ2-5, with TRBD2 identical over 7 bases. V lost 3 bases and J lost 5; bases outside the gene matches: 9. Germline V gene sequence: CDR1 ENHRY, CDR2 SYGVKD. The CDR3 is 15 residues long. CDR3 sequence reads: CAISDGLADGETQYF. Written as DNA, the CDR3 is TGTGCCATCAGTGACGGGCTAGCGGATGGGGAGACCCAGTACTTC.

The rearrangement uses TRBV15 and TRBJ1-1, with D perhaps TRBD1 (5 bases). The CDR3 covers 15 residues. V was shortened by 3 bases and J by 0 bases, with 11 bases between the two germline ends. Germline CDR1 LNHNV, CDR2 YYDKDF (reference sequence). The CDR3 spells CATSRRQGMNTEAFF. The CDR3 coding sequence is TGTGCCACCAGCAGGAGGCAGGGAATGAACACTGAAGCTTTCTTT.

This sequence joins TRBV4-2 and TRBJ2-3; possibly TRBD2 for D (6 bases). The CDR3 covers 15 residues. Trimming shortened V by 6 bases and J by 2 bases, and 15 bases separated the two germline ends. Germline CDR1 reads LGHNA; CDR2 reads YNFKEQ. CDR3 region: CASRASGGDTDTQYF. For the CDR3, the DNA is TGTGCCAGCAGGGCCTCGGGCGGGGACACAGATACGCAGTATTTT.

This clone appeared a few times. The rearrangement links TRBV30 to TRBJ1-2; D call uncertain. V dropped 5 bases and J dropped 7 bases, with 23 bases sitting between them. This CDR3 is 15 amino acids long. CDR1 is GTSNPN and CDR2 is SVGIG in the germline V gene (reference sequence). CDR3 nucleotide sequence: TGTGCCTGGGAAGAGGCAGTGAATGCCCGTGGTGGCTACACCTTC. Translated: CAWEEAVNARGGYTF.

This chain's CDR3 is CASSESAPRGLPYEQYF. CDR3 bases: TGTGCCAGCAGTGAATCAGCTCCGAGGGGGTTACCCTACGAGCAGTACTTC. The chain recombines TRBV25-1 with TRBJ2-7; the D gene is possibly TRBD1 (6 bases). Germline lookup yields CDR1 MGHDK and CDR2 SYGVNS. This CDR3 region has 17 residues. The V gene lost 1 base and the J gene lost 2 bases, with 18 bases spanning the gap.

This clone has only one observation. V usage is TRBV28 and J usage is TRBJ2-1; 8 nucleotides match TRBD1. V lost 8 bases, J lost 4 bases, and 13 bases stayed unmatched. The CDR3 is made up of 16 amino acids. Germline V gene lookup returns CDR1 MDHEN and CDR2 SYDVKM. The DNA of the CDR3 is TGTGCCAGCCAAACGACGACAGGGGCCGTATACAATGAGCAGTTCTTC. Its translation is CASQTTTGAVYNEQFF.